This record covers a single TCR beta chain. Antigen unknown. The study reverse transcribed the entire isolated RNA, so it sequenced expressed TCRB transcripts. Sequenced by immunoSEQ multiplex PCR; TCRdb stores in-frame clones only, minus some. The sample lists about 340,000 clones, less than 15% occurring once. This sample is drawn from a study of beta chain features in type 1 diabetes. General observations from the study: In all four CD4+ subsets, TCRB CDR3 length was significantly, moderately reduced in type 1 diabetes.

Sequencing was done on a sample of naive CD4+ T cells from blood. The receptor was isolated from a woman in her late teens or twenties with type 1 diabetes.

The DNA of the CDR3 is TGTGCCAGCATCCGGACTAGCCGCACAGATACGCAGTATTTT. This gives the protein CASIRTSRTDTQYF. V usage is TRBV2 and J usage is TRBJ2-3; 8 bases line up with TRBD2. The CDR3 sequence is 14 residues long. Germline CDR1 reads SNHLY; CDR2 reads FYNNEI. With 7 bases clipped from V and 1 base from J, the junction kept 4 bases outside the gene matches.